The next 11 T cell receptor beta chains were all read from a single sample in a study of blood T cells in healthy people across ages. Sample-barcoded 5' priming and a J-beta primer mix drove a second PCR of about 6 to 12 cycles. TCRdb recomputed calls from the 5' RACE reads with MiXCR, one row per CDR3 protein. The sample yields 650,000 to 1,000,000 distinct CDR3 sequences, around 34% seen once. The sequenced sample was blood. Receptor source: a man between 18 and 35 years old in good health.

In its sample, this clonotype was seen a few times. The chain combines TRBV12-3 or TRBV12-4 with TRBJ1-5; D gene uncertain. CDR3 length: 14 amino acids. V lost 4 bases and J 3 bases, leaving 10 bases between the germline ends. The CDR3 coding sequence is TGTGCCAGCAGTTACCGACACCCCAATCAGCCCCAGCATTTT. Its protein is CASSYRHPNQPQHF.

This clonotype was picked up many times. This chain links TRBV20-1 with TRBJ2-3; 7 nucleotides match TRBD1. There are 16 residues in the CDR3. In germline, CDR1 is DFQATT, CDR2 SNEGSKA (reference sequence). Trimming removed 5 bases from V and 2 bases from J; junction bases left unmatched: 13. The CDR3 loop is CSADGARQGITDTQYF. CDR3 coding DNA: TGCAGTGCTGACGGCGCGAGACAGGGAATCACAGATACGCAGTATTTT.

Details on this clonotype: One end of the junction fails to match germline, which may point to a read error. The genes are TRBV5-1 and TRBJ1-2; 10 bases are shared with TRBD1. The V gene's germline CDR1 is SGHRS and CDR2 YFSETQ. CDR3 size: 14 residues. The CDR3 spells CASGLTGGAGGYTF. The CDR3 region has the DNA TGCGCCAGCGGCTTGACAGGGGGCGCGGGTGGCTACACCTTC.

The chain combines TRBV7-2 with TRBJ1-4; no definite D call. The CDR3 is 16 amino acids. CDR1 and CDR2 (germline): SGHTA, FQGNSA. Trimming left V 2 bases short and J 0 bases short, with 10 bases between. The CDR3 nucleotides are TGTGCCAGCAGCTTAAGAGGCCTTGCAACTAATGAAAAACTGTTTTTT. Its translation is CASSLRGLATNEKLFF.

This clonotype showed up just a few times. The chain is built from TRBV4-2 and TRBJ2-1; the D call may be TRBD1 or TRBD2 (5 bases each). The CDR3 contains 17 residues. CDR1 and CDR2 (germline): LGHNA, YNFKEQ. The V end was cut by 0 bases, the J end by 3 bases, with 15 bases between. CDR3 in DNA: TGTGCCAGCAGCCAAGATCTACGGGACCATTACTACAATGAGCAGTTCTTC. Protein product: CASSQDLRDHYYNEQFF.

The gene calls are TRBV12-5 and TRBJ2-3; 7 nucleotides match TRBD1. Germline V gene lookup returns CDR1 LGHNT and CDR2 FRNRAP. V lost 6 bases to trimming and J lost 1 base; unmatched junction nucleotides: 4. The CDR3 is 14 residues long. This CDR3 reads CASGPDRGTDTQYF. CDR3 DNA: TGTGCTAGTGGACCCGACAGGGGCACAGATACGCAGTATTTT.

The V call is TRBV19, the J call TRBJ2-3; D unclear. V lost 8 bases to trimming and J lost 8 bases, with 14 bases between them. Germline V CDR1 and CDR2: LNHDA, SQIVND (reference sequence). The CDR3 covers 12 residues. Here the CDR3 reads CASAPSVGTQYF. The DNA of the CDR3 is TGTGCCAGTGCCCCATCGGTGGGTACGCAGTATTTT. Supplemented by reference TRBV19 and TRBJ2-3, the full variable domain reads DGGITQSPKYLFRKEGQNVTLSCEQNLNHDAMYWYRQDPGQGLRLIYYSQIVNDFQKGDIAEGYSVSREKKESFPLTVTSAQKNPTAFYLCASAPSVGTQYFGPGTRLTVL.

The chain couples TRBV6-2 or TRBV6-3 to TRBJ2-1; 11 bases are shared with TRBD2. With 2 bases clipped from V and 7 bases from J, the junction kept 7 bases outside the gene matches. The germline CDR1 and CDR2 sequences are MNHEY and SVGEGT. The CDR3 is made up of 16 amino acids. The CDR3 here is CASSYTLAGGWNEQFF. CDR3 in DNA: TGTGCCAGCAGTTACACTCTAGCGGGGGGTTGGAATGAGCAGTTCTTC.

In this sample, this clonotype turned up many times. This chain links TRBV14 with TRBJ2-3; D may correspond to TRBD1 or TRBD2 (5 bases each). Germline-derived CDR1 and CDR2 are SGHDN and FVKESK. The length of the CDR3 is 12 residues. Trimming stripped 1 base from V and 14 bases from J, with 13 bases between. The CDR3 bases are TGTGCCAGCAGCCAAGCGGGACCCAAGATGTATTTT. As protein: CASSQAGPKMYF.

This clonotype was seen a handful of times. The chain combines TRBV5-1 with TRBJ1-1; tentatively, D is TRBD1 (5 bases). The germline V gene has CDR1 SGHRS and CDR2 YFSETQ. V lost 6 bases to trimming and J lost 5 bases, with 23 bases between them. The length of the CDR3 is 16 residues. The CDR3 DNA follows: TGCGCCAGCACCGAATTGGGGGAAACAGCGGGGACTGAAGCTTTCTTT. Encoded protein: CASTELGETAGTEAFF. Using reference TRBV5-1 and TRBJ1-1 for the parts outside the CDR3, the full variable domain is KAGVTQTPRYLIKTRGQQVTLSCSPISGHRSVSWYQQTPGQGLQFLFEYFSETQRNKGNFPGRFSGRQFSNSRSEMNVSTLELGDSALYLCASTELGETAGTEAFFGQGTRLTVV.

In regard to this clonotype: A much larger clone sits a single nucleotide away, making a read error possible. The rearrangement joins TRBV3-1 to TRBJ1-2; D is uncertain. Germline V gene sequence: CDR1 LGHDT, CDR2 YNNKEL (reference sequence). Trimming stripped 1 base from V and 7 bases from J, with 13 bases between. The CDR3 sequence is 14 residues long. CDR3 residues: CASSQGVQNCGYTF. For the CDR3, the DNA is TGTGCCAGCAGCCAAGGCGTACAGAATTGTGGCTACACCTTC.